A selection of T cell receptor beta chains follows, all from one sample in a study of T cell repertoires in cytomegalovirus infection. Their specific antigens are unknown. TCRdb ran MiXCR on the reads and lists one entry per CDR3 protein. The sample records about 770,000 distinct CDR3 sequences, almost 30% being singletons. The sequencing used cultured CD8+ T cells from PBMCs, collected from culture after CMV antigen stimulation. The receptors here all came from a human donor in good health (CMV status not recorded). Some clones in this sample may be carry-over from other donors' samples. Each CDR3 is given with its conserved first and last residue. Fields, in order: J gene, clone size, D gene, V gene, CDR3 DNA, CDR3 protein. The D gene is left open where the match is weak. Expanded clones get a size class; other rows say once, few or many, or leave the size out.

TRBJ2-1 few TRBD2 TRBV20-1 TGCAGTGCTAGAGATTGGACTAGCGGGGGAAACTACAATGAGCAGTTCTTC CSARDWTSGGNYNEQFF
TRBJ2-2 many - TRBV7-8 TGTGCCAGCAGCTTAGATAGAGAAGGGAAGAACACCGGGGAGCTGTTTTTT CASSLDREGKNTGELFF
TRBJ1-5 few - TRBV6-5 TGTGCCAGCAGTTACGGCCAAAATCAGCCCCAGCATTTT CASSYGQNQPQHF
TRBJ2-1 - TRBD2 TRBV7-9 TGTGCCAGCAGCTCCCATCTAATAAGCGTAGCGGGGGTTTGGAATGAGCAGTTCTTC CASSSHLISVAGVWNEQFF
TRBJ1-2 - - TRBV12-3/TRBV12-4 TGTGCCAGCAGTGCTCCGACGACAGGCTACTATGGCTACACCTTC CASSAPTTGYYGYTF
TRBJ2-5 many TRBD2 TRBV7-6 TGTGCCAGCAGCTTAGAATGGACTAGCGAACTGGCCCAGTACTTC CASSLEWTSELAQYF
TRBJ2-1 many TRBD2 TRBV7-6 TGTGCCAGCAGCTTAGCCAGCGGGGGGGACAATGAGCAGTTCTTC CASSLASGGDNEQFF
TRBJ2-3 - TRBD2 TRBV6-6 TGTGCCAGCAAGTCTAGCGGGGGGTCAATAGATACGCAGTATTTT CASKSSGGSIDTQYF
TRBJ1-1 - - TRBV20-1 TGCAGTGCTCGTCCGAGTTATGGGAACACTGAAGCTTTCTTT CSARPSYGNTEAFF
TRBJ2-1 - - TRBV6-5 TGTGCCAGCAGTAACCCGCGGGGTGAGCAGTTCTTC CASSNPRGEQFF
TRBJ2-3 - TRBD2 TRBV4-3 TGCGCCAGCAGCCAAATCGGGGGACTAGGCCTAGATACGCAGTATTTT CASSQIGGLGLDTQYF
TRBJ2-1 few - TRBV4-3 TGCGCCAGCAGCCATCCGGGCAAGCAGTCACCAGGGTATGAGCAGTTCTTC CASSHPGKQSPGYEQFF
TRBJ1-1 many - TRBV19 TGTGCCAGTAGTATCGGAGGGCTGAACACTGAAGCTTTCTTT CASSIGGLNTEAFF
TRBJ1-2 - TRBD1 TRBV2 TGTGCCCAGGGGGGGTCCTCAGAAGGTCGGAACTATGGCTACACCTTC CAQGGSSEGRNYGYTF
TRBJ1-2 - - TRBV28 TGTGCCAGCAGTTATTCAGGGGCCCATGGCTACACCTTC CASSYSGAHGYTF
TRBJ2-1 - TRBD1 TRBV20-1 TGCAGTGCTAGGGCCCCTGGGACAGGATACTACAATGAGCAGTTCTTC CSARAPGTGYYNEQFF
TRBJ2-3 - TRBD2 TRBV13 TGTGCCAGCAGCCCTAGCGGGACGCTGGTATGGGATACGCAGTATTTT CASSPSGTLVWDTQYF
TRBJ1-1 - - TRBV27 TGTGCCAGCCGGGGGGGGAGAGAAGCTTTCTTT CASRGGREAFF
TRBJ1-1 - - TRBV7-9 TGTGCCAGCAGCTTATCCATGGGGGGCGGCACTGAAGCTTTCTTT CASSLSMGGGTEAFF
TRBJ2-5 - TRBD1 TRBV7-2 TGTGCCAGCAGCTTAGCTGAGACAGGGTTTCTGTACCAAGAGACCCAGTACTTC CASSLAETGFLYQETQYF
TRBJ2-7 few - TRBV13 TGTGCCAGCAGCACCCTTGCGAGGGCCGAGCAGTACTTC CASSTLARAEQYF
TRBJ1-5 few - TRBV29-1 TGCAGCGTCTTGGGGCCAGATCAGCCCCAGCATTTT CSVLGPDQPQHF
TRBJ2-4 - - TRBV27 TGTGCCAGCAGTTTGAACCACGGAGCCAAAAACATTCAGTACTTC CASSLNHGAKNIQYF
TRBJ1-1 few TRBD1 TRBV6-2/TRBV6-3 TGTGCCAGCAGTTACGACAGGGCTTACACTGAAGCTTTCTTT CASSYDRAYTEAFF
TRBJ2-1 - - TRBV27 TGTGCCAGCAGTCCCATTGGGGGGCATAGTGAGCAGTTCTTC CASSPIGGHSEQFF
TRBJ1-6 few TRBD1 TRBV27 TGTGCCAGCAGTTTATCGAGGCAGGGGGCTGGTTCACCCCTCCACTTT CASSLSRQGAGSPLHF
TRBJ1-2 many - TRBV6-2/TRBV6-3 TGTGCCAGCAGTTACAACGCTTTCAGGGGTGATGGCTACACCTTC CASSYNAFRGDGYTF
TRBJ2-1 - - TRBV4-2 TGTGCCAGCAGCCAACTAGCGAGCAACTACAATGAGCAGTTCTTC CASSQLASNYNEQFF
TRBJ1-1 - - TRBV12-5 TGTGCTAGTGGTTTGGTATATGGGGTTGGACCCATGAACACTGAAGCTTTCTTT CASGLVYGVGPMNTEAFF
TRBJ2-7 few - TRBV20-1 TGCAGTGCCGACGAGGGACACCACTACGAGCAGTACTTC CSADEGHHYEQYF
TRBJ1-1 few - TRBV27 TGTGCCAGCAGCCTCCTCACGGCGAACACTGAAGCTTTCTTT CASSLLTANTEAFF
TRBJ2-7 few - TRBV7-2 TGTGCCAGCAGCTTAGCGCCGGTAACTGGGCAGTACTTC CASSLAPVTGQYF
TRBJ1-2 - - TRBV7-6 TGTGCCAGCAGCCCCCGCCTGGGACAATATGGCTACACCTTC CASSPRLGQYGYTF
TRBJ2-5 few TRBD2 TRBV29-1 TGCAGCGCTTTCCTAGCGGCGGAAGAGACCCAGTACTTC CSAFLAAEETQYF
TRBJ2-7 few - TRBV7-9 TGTGCCAGCAGCTTACCCCCGGTCGAGCAGTACTTC CASSLPPVEQYF
TRBJ2-5 - TRBD1 TRBV7-3 TGTGCCAGCAGCTACCAGGGGGCTTTCCAAGAGACCCAGTACTTC CASSYQGAFQETQYF
TRBJ2-6 - - TRBV6-5 TGTGCCAGCAGTTACTCGTCGTACAACGGGGCTGGGGCAAACGTCCTGACTTTC CASSYSSYNGAGANVLTF